This TCR beta chain was identified in a study of graft-versus-host responses after intestinal transplantation. Study background: Once they had received anti-thymocyte globulin induction, all recipients took tacrolimus and steroids for around 3 years.

In this sample, this clone turned up a few times. The CDR3 runs 18 residues. CDR1 and CDR2 from the germline V gene are GTSNPN and SVGIG (reference sequence). The V gene end was trimmed by 1 base and the J gene end by 7 bases; junction bases not matched to a gene: 16. Some clones are missing from TCRdb's copy, which holds only in-frame ones; the method was immunoSEQ multiplex PCR. The sample includes over 15,000 clones, roughly a third of them seen just once. Each mixed lymphocyte reaction held about 200,000 CFSE-labeled responders and about 200,000 irradiated violet-dye-labeled stimulators. Responder CD3+CD4+ and CD3+CD8+ cells that were proliferating and CFSE-low were sorted after the reaction.

The sequence was collected from a human patient who was an organ donor for intestinal transplantation. This chain connects TRBV30 to TRBJ2-1; 10 bases are a match to TRBD2. The sequencing here drew on alloreactive CD4+ T cells from a mixed lymphocyte reaction culture, taken before transplantation. Sample subset: CFSE-low proliferating T cells sorted from roughly 6-day pre-transplant mixed lymphocyte reaction (GvH or HvG direction). CDR3 loop: CAWSGTSGPILRGNEQFF. The CDR3 DNA reads as TGTGCCTGGAGTGGGACTAGCGGACCCATCCTCCGGGGGAATGAGCAGTTCTTC.